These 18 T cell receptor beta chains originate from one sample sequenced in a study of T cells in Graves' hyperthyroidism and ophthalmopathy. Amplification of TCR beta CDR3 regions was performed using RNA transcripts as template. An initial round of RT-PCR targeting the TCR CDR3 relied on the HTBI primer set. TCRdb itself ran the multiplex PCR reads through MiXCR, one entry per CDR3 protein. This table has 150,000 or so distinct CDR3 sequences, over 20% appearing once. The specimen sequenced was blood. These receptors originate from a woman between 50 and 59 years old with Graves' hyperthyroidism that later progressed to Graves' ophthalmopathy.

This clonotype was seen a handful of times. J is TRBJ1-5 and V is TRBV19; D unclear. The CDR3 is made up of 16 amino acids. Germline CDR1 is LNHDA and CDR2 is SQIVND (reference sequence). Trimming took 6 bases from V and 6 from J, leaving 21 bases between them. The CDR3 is CASSLNDKAVSQPQHF. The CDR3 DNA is TGTGCCAGTAGCCTTAACGACAAGGCGGTCAGTCAGCCCCAGCATTTT.

The CDR3 loop is CASIPGTGGLEQFF. Written as DNA, the CDR3 is TGTGCCAGCATTCCCGGGACAGGGGGGCTTGAGCAGTTCTTC. This sequence joins TRBV2 and TRBJ2-1; 11 bases match TRBD1. The CDR3 has 14 amino acids. CDR1 SNHLY and CDR2 FYNNEI come from the germline V gene. After removal of 7 bases from V and 9 bases from J, the junction contained 8 bases not matched to a gene.

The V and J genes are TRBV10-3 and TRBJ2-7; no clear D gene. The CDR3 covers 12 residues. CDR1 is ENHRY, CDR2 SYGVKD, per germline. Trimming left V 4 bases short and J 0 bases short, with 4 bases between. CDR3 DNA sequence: TGTGCCATCAGTGGTAACTCCTACGAGCAGTACTTC. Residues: CAISGNSYEQYF.

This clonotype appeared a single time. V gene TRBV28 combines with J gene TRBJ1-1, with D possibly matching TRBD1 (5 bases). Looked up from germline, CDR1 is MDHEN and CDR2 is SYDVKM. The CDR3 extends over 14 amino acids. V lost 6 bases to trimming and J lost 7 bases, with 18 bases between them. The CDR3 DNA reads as TGTGCCAGCAGCCCCCTTGCAGGGCACGGTGAAGCTTTCTTT. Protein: CASSPLAGHGEAFF. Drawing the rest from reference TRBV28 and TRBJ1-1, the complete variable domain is DVKVTQSSRYLVKRTGEKVFLECVQDMDHENMFWYRQDPGLGLRLIYFSYDVKMKEKGDIPEGYSVSREKKERFSLILESASTNQTSMYLCASSPLAGHGEAFFGQGTRLTVV.

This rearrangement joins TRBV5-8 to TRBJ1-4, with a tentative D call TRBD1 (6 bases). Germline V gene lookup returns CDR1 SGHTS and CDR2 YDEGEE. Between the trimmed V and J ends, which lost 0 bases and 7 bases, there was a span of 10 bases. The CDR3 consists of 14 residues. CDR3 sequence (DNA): TGTGCCAGCAGCTTGGGCGGGGGCGCTGAAAAACTGTTTTTT. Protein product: CASSLGGGAEKLFF.

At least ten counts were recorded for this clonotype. CDR3 region: CASSADSNQPQHF. CDR3 DNA sequence: TGTGCCAGCAGCGCGGACAGTAATCAGCCCCAGCATTTT. This sequence joins TRBV2 and TRBJ1-5; D might be TRBD1 (6 bases). Trimming stripped 6 bases from V and 4 bases from J, with 10 bases between. CDR1 is SNHLY, CDR2 FYNNEI, per germline. This CDR3 spans 13 amino acids.

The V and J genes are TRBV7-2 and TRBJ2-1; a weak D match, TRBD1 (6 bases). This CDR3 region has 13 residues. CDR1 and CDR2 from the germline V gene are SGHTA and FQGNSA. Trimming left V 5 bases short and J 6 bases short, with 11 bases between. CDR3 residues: CASSGGRPNEQFF. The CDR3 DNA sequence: TGTGCCAGCAGCGGGGGCCGCCCCAATGAGCAGTTCTTC. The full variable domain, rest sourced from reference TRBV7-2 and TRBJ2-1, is GAGVSQSPSNKVTEKGKDVELRCDPISGHTALYWYRQSLGQGLEFLIYFQGNSAPDKSGLPSDRFSAERTGGSVSTLTIQRTQQEDSAVYLCASSGGRPNEQFFGPGTRLTVL.

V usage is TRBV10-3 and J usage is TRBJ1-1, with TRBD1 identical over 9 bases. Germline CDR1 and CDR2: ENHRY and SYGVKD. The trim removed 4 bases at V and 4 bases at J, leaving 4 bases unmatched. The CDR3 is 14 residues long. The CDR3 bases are TGTGCCATCAGTGGGGACAGGGCGGGCACTGAAGCTTTCTTT. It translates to CAISGDRAGTEAFF.

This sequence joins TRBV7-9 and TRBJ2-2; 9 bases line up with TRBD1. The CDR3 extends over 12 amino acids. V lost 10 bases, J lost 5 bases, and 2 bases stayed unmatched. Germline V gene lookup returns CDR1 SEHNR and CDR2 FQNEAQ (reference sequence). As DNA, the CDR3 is TGTGCCATCGGACAGGGGACCGGGGAGCTGTTTTTT. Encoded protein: CAIGQGTGELFF.

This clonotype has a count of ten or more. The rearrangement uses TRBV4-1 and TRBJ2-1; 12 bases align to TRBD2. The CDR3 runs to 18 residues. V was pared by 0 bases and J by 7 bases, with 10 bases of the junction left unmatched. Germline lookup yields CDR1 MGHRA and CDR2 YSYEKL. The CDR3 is CASSQDLTSGSGGNEQFF. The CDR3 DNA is TGCGCCAGCAGCCAAGATCTGACTAGCGGGAGTGGCGGGAATGAGCAGTTCTTC.

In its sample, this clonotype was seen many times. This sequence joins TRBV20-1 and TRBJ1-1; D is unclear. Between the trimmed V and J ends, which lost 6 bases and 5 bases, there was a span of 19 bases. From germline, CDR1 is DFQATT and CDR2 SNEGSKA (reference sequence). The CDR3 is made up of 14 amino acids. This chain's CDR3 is CSAPGPGAETEAFF. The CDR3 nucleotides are TGCAGTGCCCCCGGTCCGGGAGCGGAAACTGAAGCTTTCTTT.

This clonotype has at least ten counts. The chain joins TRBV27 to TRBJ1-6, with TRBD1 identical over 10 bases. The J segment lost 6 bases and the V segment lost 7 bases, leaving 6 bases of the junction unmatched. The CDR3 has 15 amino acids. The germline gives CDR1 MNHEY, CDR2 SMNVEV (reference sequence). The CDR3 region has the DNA TGTGCCAGCACCCAGAGGGACAGGGGTAATTCACCCCTCCACTTT. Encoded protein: CASTQRDRGNSPLHF.

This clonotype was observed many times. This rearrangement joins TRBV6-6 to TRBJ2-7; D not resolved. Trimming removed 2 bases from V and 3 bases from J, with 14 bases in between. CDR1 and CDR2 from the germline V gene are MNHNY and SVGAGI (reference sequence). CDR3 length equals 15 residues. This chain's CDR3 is CASSYRQQPGYEQYF. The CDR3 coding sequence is TGTGCCAGCAGTTACCGGCAGCAACCAGGCTACGAGCAGTACTTC.

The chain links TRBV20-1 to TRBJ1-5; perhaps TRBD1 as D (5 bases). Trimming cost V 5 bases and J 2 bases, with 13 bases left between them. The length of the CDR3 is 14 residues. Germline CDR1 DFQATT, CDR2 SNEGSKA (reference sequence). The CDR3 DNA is TGCAGTGCTGGGCGGGGGGGGGGCAATCAGCCCCAGCATTTT. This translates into CSAGRGGGNQPQHF.

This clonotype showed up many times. The CDR3 DNA follows: TGTGCCTGGATGCGGGAGGGCCAAAGTGAGCAGTTCTTC. It encodes CAWMREGQSEQFF. The chain has TRBV30 and TRBJ2-1; 9 positions agree with TRBD2. Losses at the gene ends were 4 bases for V and 9 bases for J; bases not matched to a gene: 7. The germline gives CDR1 GTSNPN, CDR2 SVGIG (reference sequence). The CDR3 loop spans 13 amino acids.

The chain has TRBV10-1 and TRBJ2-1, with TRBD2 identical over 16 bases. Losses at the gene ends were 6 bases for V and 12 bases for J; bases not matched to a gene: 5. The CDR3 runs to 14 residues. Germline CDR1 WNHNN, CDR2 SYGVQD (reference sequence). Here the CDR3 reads CASRGTSGRGGQFF. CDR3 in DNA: TGCGCCAGCAGGGGGACTAGCGGGAGGGGGGGGCAGTTCTTC.

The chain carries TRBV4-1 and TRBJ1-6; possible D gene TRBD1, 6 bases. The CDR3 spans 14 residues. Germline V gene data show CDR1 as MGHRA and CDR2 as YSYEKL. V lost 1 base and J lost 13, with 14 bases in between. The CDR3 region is CASSQGQGGRPLHF. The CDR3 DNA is TGCGCCAGCAGCCAAGGGCAAGGGGGGAGGCCCCTCCACTTT.

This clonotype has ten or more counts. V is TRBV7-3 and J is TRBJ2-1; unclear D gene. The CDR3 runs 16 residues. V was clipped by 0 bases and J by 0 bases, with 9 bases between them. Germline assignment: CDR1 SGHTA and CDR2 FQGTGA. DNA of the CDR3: TGTGCCAGCAGCTTAACGTCCGTTAGCTCCTACAATGAGCAGTTCTTC. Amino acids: CASSLTSVSSYNEQFF.